Below are 27 T cell receptor beta chains sequenced from a single sample in a study of Ad26.COV2.S vaccination and SARS-CoV-2 variants. The sample's treatment: around 19 received Ad26.COV2.S at low or high dose, single or two shots; roughly five received placebo; per-sample allocation not given. The investigators took samples on day 63 after the first vaccine or placebo injection. Profiling relied on immunoSEQ multiplex PCR, and the TCRdb table lists in-frame clones only, not all of them. The sample includes some 460,000 clones, about nine tenths of them seen just once. The sample consisted of peripheral blood, taken in a trial of Ad26.COV2.S vaccine versus placebo. These receptors were taken from a person between 18 and 59 years old who received the Ad26.COV2.S COVID-19 vaccine or a placebo.

The rearrangement links TRBV7-9 to TRBJ2-7; 11 nucleotides line up with TRBD2. Germline-derived CDR1 and CDR2 are SEHNR and FQNEAQ (reference sequence). V lost 2 bases, J lost 6 bases, and 6 bases stayed unmatched. The CDR3 is 15 amino acids. The CDR3 DNA follows: TGTGCCAGCAGCTTAAATGGACTAGCGGGCTCCGAGCAGTACTTC. This encodes CASSLNGLAGSEQYF.

The chain carries TRBV10-3 and TRBJ1-2; D unresolved. The CDR3 extends over 12 amino acids. The V end was cut by 11 bases, the J end by 0 bases, with 10 bases between. The germline V gene has CDR1 ENHRY and CDR2 SYGVKD. CDR3 bases: TGTGCCTCCGCGACGCCTAACTATGGCTACACCTTC. It specifies CASATPNYGYTF.

The chain has TRBV28 and TRBJ1-1; 7 bases are shared with TRBD1. The CDR3 totals 13 residues. CDR1 is MDHEN, CDR2 SYDVKM, per germline. The trim removed 6 bases at V and 6 bases at J, leaving 7 bases unmatched. CDR3 coding DNA: TGTGCCAGCAGGGCAGGGGGTAACTCTGAAGCTTTCTTT. As protein: CASRAGGNSEAFF.

This sequence joins TRBV19 and TRBJ2-7, with TRBD2 matching 7 bases. CDR3 length: 14 residues. CDR1 is LNHDA and CDR2 is SQIVND in the germline V gene (reference sequence). Trimming removed 3 bases from V and 3 bases from J; junction bases left unmatched: 5. The CDR3 region has the DNA TGTGCCAGTAGTATGAGCGGGGTCGTCTACGAGCAGTACTTC. Translation: CASSMSGVVYEQYF.

This chain connects TRBV27 to TRBJ2-2, with TRBD2 matching 12 bases. Germline V gives CDR1 MNHEY, CDR2 SMNVEV (reference sequence). This CDR3 contains 18 residues. Unmatched junction bases numbered 13, after V lost 5 bases and J lost 6 bases. CDR3 region: CASSRILSLAGGPGELFF. CDR3 coding DNA: TGTGCCAGCAGTCGAATCCTCTCACTAGCGGGAGGCCCCGGGGAGCTGTTTTTT.

J is TRBJ2-2 and V is TRBV29-1; 9 positions agree with TRBD1. Germline V gene data show CDR1 as SQVTM and CDR2 as ANQGSEA. V gave up 7 bases and J gave up 5 bases; unmatched junction bases: 8. There are 14 residues in the CDR3. CDR3 loop: CSARRDRGTGELFF. The CDR3 region has the DNA TGCAGCGCCCGTCGAGACAGGGGGACCGGGGAGCTGTTTTTT.

V and J are TRBV7-9 and TRBJ2-7; tentatively, D is TRBD2 (5 bases). This CDR3 has 13 amino acids. V dropped 2 bases and J dropped 7 bases, with 12 bases sitting between them. CDR1 and CDR2 from the germline V gene are SEHNR and FQNEAQ (reference sequence). The CDR3, as DNA: TGTGCCAGCAGCTTACGGGGTTTGGGTGAGCAGTACTTC. It translates to CASSLRGLGEQYF.

V and J are TRBV11-2 and TRBJ1-6; no clear D. Germline V gene sequence: CDR1 SGHAT, CDR2 FQNNGV. CDR3 length: 19 amino acids. V lost 3 bases, J lost 0 bases, and 18 bases lay in between. The CDR3 nucleotides are TGTGCCAGCAGCTTCCGTCGGGCACAACGGAGCTCCTATAATTCACCCCTCCACTTT. It specifies CASSFRRAQRSSYNSPLHF. Full variable domain (rest looked up from reference TRBV11-2 and TRBJ1-6): EAGVAQSPRYKIIEKRQSVAFWCNPISGHATLYWYQQILGQGPKLLIQFQNNGVVDDSQLPKDRFSAERLKGVDSTLKIQPAKLEDSAVYLCASSFRRAQRSSYNSPLHFGNGTRLTVT.

This clone was recorded once. The CDR3: CASRTPGRNQPQHF. CDR3 bases: TGTGCCAGTAGGACTCCCGGGCGCAATCAGCCCCAGCATTTT. V and J are TRBV28 and TRBJ1-5; D gene unclear. The V gene's germline CDR1 is MDHEN and CDR2 SYDVKM. Trimming shortened V by 9 bases and J by 2 bases, and 14 bases separated the two germline ends. CDR3 length: 14 residues.

Turning to this clone: Different DNA sequences within this sample yield the same CDR3. The chain links TRBV6-1 to TRBJ1-1, with D unresolved. V lost 3 bases and J 8 bases, leaving 7 bases between the germline ends. The length of the CDR3 is 11 residues. Germline loops: CDR1 MNHNS, CDR2 SASEGT. The chain's CDR3 is CASSENREAFF. In DNA, the CDR3 is TGTGCCAGCAGTGAGAACAGAGAAGCTTTCTTT.

The chain couples TRBV30 to TRBJ1-6, with unresolved D. The V and J ends lost 0 bases and 7 bases respectively, with 10 bases between them. Germline V gene sequence: CDR1 GTSNPN, CDR2 SVGIG (reference sequence). The CDR3 runs 14 residues. CDR3 nucleotides: TGTGCCTGGAGTGTATGGACTGTCAATTCACCCCTCCACTTT. As protein: CAWSVWTVNSPLHF. Full variable domain (outside the CDR3, taken from reference TRBV30 and TRBJ1-6): SQTIHQWPATLVQPVGSPLSLECTVEGTSNPNLYWYRQAAGRGLQLLFYSVGIGQISSEVPQNLSASRPQDRQFILSSKKLLLSDSGFYLCAWSVWTVNSPLHFGNGTRLTVT.

The chain recombines TRBV7-2 with TRBJ2-3; TRBD2 agrees at 9 bases. The germline CDR1 and CDR2 sequences are SGHTA and FQGNSA. Unmatched junction bases numbered 9, after V lost 2 bases and J lost 3 bases. The CDR3 is made up of 17 amino acids. CDR3 DNA: TGTGCCAGCAGCTTAATGGGATGGCGGGGGGGTACAGATACGCAGTATTTT. Its protein is CASSLMGWRGGTDTQYF.

The table lists this clone with a count of one. CDR3 in DNA: TGTGCCAGTAGTATAGGCGCCGGCGAAGGACCGGGAAAGTACTTC. This translates into CASSIGAGEGPGKYF. The rearrangement joins TRBV19 to TRBJ2-5; possibly TRBD2 for D (5 bases). Germline V gene data show CDR1 as LNHDA and CDR2 as SQIVND (reference sequence). The CDR3 is made up of 15 amino acids. Trimming took 1 base from V and 12 from J, leaving 21 bases between them. Full variable domain (outside the CDR3, taken from reference TRBV19 and TRBJ2-5): DGGITQSPKYLFRKEGQNVTLSCEQNLNHDAMYWYRQDPGQGLRLIYYSQIVNDFQKGDIAEGYSVSREKKESFPLTVTSAQKNPTAFYLCASSIGAGEGPGKYFGPGTRLLVL.

This chain uses TRBV6-1 with TRBJ1-2; D unclear. This CDR3 contains 12 residues. With 3 bases removed from V and 8 bases from J, the gap between germline ends came to 10 bases. Germline V gene sequence: CDR1 MNHNS, CDR2 SASEGT. CDR3 bases: TGTGCCAGCAGTGAGGCAGAGGGAGGCTACACCTTC. As protein: CASSEAEGGYTF.

This chain joins TRBV7-9 and TRBJ2-1; 7 bases agree with TRBD2. The CDR3 sequence is 12 residues long. CDR1 is SEHNR, CDR2 FQNEAQ, per germline (reference sequence). Losses at the gene ends were 0 bases for V and 13 bases for J; bases not matched to a gene: 3. DNA for the CDR3: TGTGCCAGCAGCTTAGCCAGCGGGGATCAGTTCTTC. Residues: CASSLASGDQFF.

The V call is TRBV25-1, the J call TRBJ1-1; D call uncertain. Trimming took off 2 bases at V and 2 bases at J, with 12 bases between the two ends. CDR1 and CDR2 from the germline V gene are MGHDK and SYGVNS. The CDR3 runs to 15 residues. The CDR3 nucleotides are TGTGCCAGCAGTGAAGGCGGCAGCCAAAACACTGAAGCTTTCTTT. Its translation is CASSEGGSQNTEAFF.

This chain joins TRBV27 and TRBJ1-1; D may be TRBD1 (5 bases). There are 16 residues in the CDR3. V lost 5 bases and J lost 4, with 20 bases in between. Per the germline V gene, CDR1 is MNHEY and CDR2 is SMNVEV (reference sequence). The CDR3 nucleotides read TGTGCCAGCAGTCCCTACGGAGGGGATGTTGGCACTGAAGCTTTCTTT. Translating it yields CASSPYGGDVGTEAFF.

DNA for the CDR3: TGTGCCAGCAGCTTTGGGGATTTCTATGGCTACACCTTC. This codes for CASSFGDFYGYTF. The chain uses TRBV7-9 and TRBJ1-2; no clear D. The V gene lost 3 bases and the J gene lost 4 bases, with 9 bases spanning the gap. This CDR3 is built from 13 residues. The germline V gene encodes CDR1 SEHNR and CDR2 FQNEAQ (reference sequence).

This clone occurred a few times. V and J are TRBV7-9 and TRBJ1-3; 7 bases agree with TRBD1. This CDR3 has 15 residues. J was trimmed by 2 bases and V by 4 bases; bases with no gene match: 5. Per germline, CDR1 SEHNR and CDR2 FQNEAQ (reference sequence). The CDR3 DNA reads as TGTGCCAGCAGCTCCCGAGACAGGGCTGGAAACACCATATATTTT. Its protein is CASSSRDRAGNTIYF.

This chain uses TRBV3-1 (or the pseudogene TRBV3-2) with TRBJ1-4, with D perhaps matching TRBD1 (5 bases). The length of the CDR3 is 13 residues. V lost 4 bases and J lost 14, with 17 bases in between. Germline V gene lookup returns CDR1 LGHDT and CDR2 YNNKEL (reference sequence). The CDR3 DNA follows: TGTGCCAGCAGCCGTGGGTACAGGACTGCGCTGTTTTTT. Translating it yields CASSRGYRTALFF.

The chain combines TRBV3-1 (or the pseudogene TRBV3-2) with TRBJ2-7, with TRBD1 matching 8 bases. The ends lost 5 bases at V and 6 bases at J; junction bases unmatched: 3. The germline V gene has CDR1 LGHDT and CDR2 YNNKEL (reference sequence). The CDR3 loop spans 12 amino acids. CDR3 sequence (DNA): TGTGCCAGCAGCGAGACAGGGGCCGAGCAGTACTTC. It specifies CASSETGAEQYF.

This clone was found once. CDR3 in DNA: TGTGCCAGCAGTTTTTTGCGGGATAGGCCCCAGTTCTTC. Amino acid sequence: CASSFLRDRPQFF. The rearrangement joins TRBV12-3 or TRBV12-4 to TRBJ2-1; maybe TRBD2 (6 bases). The V end lost 3 bases, the J end lost 13 bases, and 16 bases lay between the germline ends. This CDR3 is built from 13 residues.

The chain combines TRBV2 with TRBJ1-1; D unresolved. This CDR3 is 13 amino acids long. CDR1 is SNHLY and CDR2 is FYNNEI in the germline V gene. V lost 7 bases and J lost 5, with 14 bases in between. As DNA, the CDR3 is TGTGCCAGCACCCGATTACCGGGGACTGAAGCTTTCTTT. Its translation: CASTRLPGTEAFF.

The V and J genes are TRBV19 and TRBJ1-5; D is ambiguous. From germline, CDR1 is LNHDA and CDR2 SQIVND (reference sequence). The CDR3 has 14 residues. Trimming removed 3 bases at V and 7 bases at J, with 13 bases between. The CDR3 loop reads CASSMTVGGQPQHF. The CDR3 DNA reads TGTGCCAGTAGTATGACGGTTGGCGGCCAGCCCCAGCATTTT.

The V and J genes are TRBV12-3 or TRBV12-4 and TRBJ2-4; D not certain. Deletions cut 11 bases from V and 6 bases from J, with 11 bases between. The CDR3 has 11 amino acids. The CDR3 is CAATAGNIQYF. CDR3 sequence (DNA): TGTGCCGCAACTGCAGGAAACATTCAGTACTTC.

This clone was counted once. This chain connects TRBV12-1 to TRBJ2-5; the table's D call, TRBD1, has no DNA check behind it. TRBV12-1 is flagged as a pseudogene. The CDR3 has 14 amino acids. The CDR3, as DNA: TGTGCCAGCAGCGTGCGAGGGGGACCTGAGACCCAGTACTTC. This codes for CASSVRGGPETQYF.

The J gene is TRBJ1-2, the V gene TRBV18; 8 bases agree with TRBD1. The length of the CDR3 is 15 residues. Trimming cost V 4 bases and J 2 bases; bases outside gene matches: 6. CDR1 is KGHSH, CDR2 LQKENI, per germline. The CDR3 is CASSLDRGANYGYTF. The DNA for the CDR3 is TGTGCCAGCTCACTCGACAGGGGTGCCAACTATGGCTACACCTTC.